The following is a T cell receptor beta chain sequence with its context. Its antigen is unknown. The sample holds no much larger clone one base away, and base qualities are not on file. The cohort was made up of roughly 670 healthy bone marrow donors. All cohort members were sampled while nominally healthy, although unrecorded immune exposures were likely present. The donor tested CMV seropositive and was one of the 289 seropositive cohort members. Each donor provided a peripheral blood sample, and peripheral blood mononuclear cells were used for TCR beta sequencing. Genomic DNA was extracted from the blood cell samples with the Qiagen DNeasy Blood Extraction Kit. The library was generated by the immunoSEQ multiplex PCR assay. For the multiplex PCR, a mixture combining 60 forward primers for TCR Vbeta segments and 13 reverse primers for TCR Jbeta segments was used. Amplification of the CDR3 region of rearranged TCR beta genes was performed with a multiplex PCR assay on genomic DNA. On the Illumina HiSeq System, the amplified TCR beta libraries were sequenced as 87-base-pair reads. The authors' analysis ran thus. A later analysis counted about 80 million unique TCR beta chains across the approximately 700 repertoires, and some 12 million of these chains were shared by at least two donors. A nearest-neighbor algorithm error-corrected the raw reads and collapsed the reads into unique sequences, merging closely related sequences to remove PCR and sequencing errors. V, D and J gene segments were assigned by aligning CDR3 sequences to IMGT reference sequences. For a sequence to be retained, a match of at least six nucleotides to both a V gene segment and a J gene segment was required. Rearrangements were called productive when the CDR3 lacked stop codons and stayed in frame with V and J; all others were non-productive. CDR3 was defined by IMGT convention, running from the second conserved V-encoded cysteine to the conserved J-encoded phenylalanine. In an earlier analysis of around 600 of the donors, sequences lacking an unambiguous match to a single V gene segment were excluded. In an earlier analysis of several hundred of the donors, V segments were called functional above 56.7% productive rearrangements and were called segregating when the between-donor standard deviation exceeded 5%. A statistical classification framework was developed to diagnose cytomegalovirus status using the catalog of TCR beta chain sequences. A later analysis assigned V and J genes by comparing TCR nucleotide sequences with IMGT/GENE-DB human TR gene sequences. Using the TCRdist pipeline, a later analysis assigned CDR3 sequences along with most-parsimonious VDJ recombination scenarios. In a later analysis, each TCR beta chain was defined by its CDR3 amino acid sequence together with its V-gene family, and reads without a unique V-gene family were excluded. A later analysis removed 592 highly shared, low-generation-probability nucleotide sequences to deal with suspected cross-contamination and a sequencing artifact. In a later analysis, a clonal expansion index for each public chain was calculated from normalized within-repertoire ranks of inferred template counts. In a later analysis, generation probabilities were computed using a VDJ recombination model fitted to out-of-frame rearrangements, and the results were checked against IGoR. Hypergeometric tests were used in a later analysis to score TCR-TCR, TCR-HLA and TCR-CMV co-occurrence, with a repertoire-size bias correction applied to the TCR pairs. To estimate false discovery rates, a later analysis permuted the HLA or CMV assignments 20 times. In a later analysis, co-occurring TCRs were grouped using DBSCAN, and TCRdist sequence similarity was added for clustering within HLA-allele-positive subsets. Co-occurrence clustering excluded repertoires with fewer than 30,000 or more than 120,000 public chains, plus five with anomalous nucleotide sharing. As stored in TCRdb, this immuneACCESS dataset retains in-frame rearrangements with V and J assigned. A fraction of the clones does not appear; measured against another copy, unresolved V genes explain less than half of the discrepancy, and the remainder lacks a known reason. The V and J calls and clone size are taken from that table; D and trimming were inferred from the DNA. This sample lists fewer than 200,000 clones; roughly four fifths were detected once. Of the sample, around 3.7% falls within the top ten clones.

This entry comes from a study of cytomegalovirus exposure and HLA in healthy donors (dated by TCRdb to about 2017). For context, the study as a whole: According to an earlier analysis of several hundred of the donors, roughly 180 million T cells yielded 100 million or so unique TCR beta sequences and around 280 Gb of sequence data. The T cell repertoires of several hundred subjects were profiled by immunosequencing and related to cytomegalovirus serostatus. A later analysis re-analyzed previously published TCR beta repertoires from 600 to 850 donors and added high-resolution HLA genotyping to study TCR occurrence patterns. To decide whether each TCR beta V gene segment behaved as functional or pseudogenic, an earlier analysis of 587 of the donors relied on high-throughput TCR beta sequencing. About five DR-DQ haplotypes were handled as single units for association and clustering because linkage in the cohort was strong. All discovery cohort repertoires had been generated on a single sequencing platform. In addition to the first cohort of 500 to 850 subjects, a separate validation cohort of over 90 different subjects was used. Among about 410 genotyped donors of the cohort, an average of around 220,000 unique TCR beta nucleotide sequences was sequenced per donor, of which about 19% were non-productive. The number of donors typed differed by locus, with roughly 629-640 for A, B, C, DRB1 and DQB1, 522 for DQA1, 600 to 610 for DPA1, and over 400 for DPB1. The study was designed to test whether signatures of past pathogen exposure could be identified by cataloging public T cell receptors. An early release that covered roughly 600 HLA-typed donors contained around 300 gigabases of sequencing data and tens of millions of unique TCR sequences. Of the roughly 410 genotyped donors, less than 90% were placed in the genetic ancestry cluster associated with self-reported Caucasian donors. Rather than using new phenotypic data, the later analysis identified candidate immune exposures from TCR beta sequences and from how often those sequences occurred across donors. To predict cytomegalovirus infection status, the study combined high-throughput TCR immunosequencing, statistical association of individual TCRs with disease status, and machine learning. In a later genetic analysis, genome-wide SNP genotypes for about 65% of the 666 donors were used, and that subset was treated as a discovery cohort. HLA typing covered class I and class II loci at four-digit resolution. Donor age, sex, ethnicity and CMV serostatus were compiled alongside the repertoire data. The investigation overall reported the following: Sequencing depth was assumed to be roughly uniform across donors in the presence/absence analyses, though that assumption may not hold. A later analysis reported that several top co-occurrence clusters appeared linked to parvovirus B19, influenza, CMV and Epstein-Barr virus. In vitro tests confirmed that a few of the cytomegalovirus-associated TCR beta chains recognize cytomegalovirus antigens. In this cohort, only TCR beta chains were sequenced, and detectable features were limited by the absence of alpha or paired-chain data. In a later analysis, the rate of TCR association differed among HLA loci, with DRB1 alleles having the most associated TCRs and HLA-C alleles having the fewest. It was suggested by the authors that the approach could potentially be generalized to other disease states and immunological phenotypes. A further reported finding was that TCR beta sequences accurately predicted the HLA-A and HLA-B alleles for most subjects in the first cohort. Correlated functional status among segregating V segments might be attributable to linkage disequilibrium, but an unknown experimental factor could not be ruled out. In a later genetic analysis, fewer N-insertions in productive TCRs were reported among donors in an Asian-associated ancestry cluster than the approximately 710-donor mean. Some IMGT-functional V segments, including TRBV6-2 and TRBV6-3, could not be distinguished by the 87-base-pair reads and were therefore excluded. An earlier analysis of approximately 600 of the donors showed that most TCR beta V segments appeared in productive rearrangements either about 90% or about 30% of the time, which broadly matched IMGT annotations. The only immune exposure information available for the cohort was CMV serostatus. According to a later analysis, most CMV-associated TCR beta chains appeared to be HLA-restricted, and the HLA associations seemed to be driven largely by CMV exposure. Across donors, most TCR sequences were observed very rarely, whereas some public TCRs were present in many individuals. The sequencing pipeline was judged likely to have produced a cluster of highly shared sequence variants as a technical artifact. In a later genetic analysis, a missense DCLRE1C variant was associated with V-gene and J-gene trimming of TCR beta chains, and the association was replicated in an independent cohort. In both the original and validation cohorts, the classifier was reported to diagnose cytomegalovirus status with high specificity and sensitivity. HLA typing was unavailable for some donors at each locus, so association tests used only the typed subset. Compared with equally common non-associated chains, HLA-associated TCR beta chains in a later analysis were more clonally expanded and had lower generation probabilities. Because counts were too low, approximately 18 rarely observed V segments, including chromosome 9 orphons, were excluded from the earlier analysis of a few hundred of the donors. A later analysis associated about 17,000 TCR beta sequences with specific HLA alleles at a false discovery rate of 0.05. When HLA alleles, especially DR and DQ, strongly co-occurred, attributing TCR associations to individual alleles was difficult. The study listed 150 to 200 TCR beta chains as associated with cytomegalovirus.

CDR3 length: 13 amino acids, cysteine to phenylalanine. Only the CDR3 DNA stays, 39 bases, in frame from base 1. Trimming costs V 3 bases and J 1 base, and their ends lie 9 bases apart. Reading the germline V gene gives CDR1 SQVTM and CDR2 ANQGSEA. The V and J genes are TRBV29-1 and TRBJ1-2, with the D gene not clear enough to name. The sample comprised PBMCs. This receptor was taken from a man aged 35 to 55 in good health and CMV-seropositive. The CDR3 sequence is CSVDTVHNYGYTF. The nucleotide sequence is given as TGCAGCGTTGACACAGTACATAACTATGGCTACACCTTC.